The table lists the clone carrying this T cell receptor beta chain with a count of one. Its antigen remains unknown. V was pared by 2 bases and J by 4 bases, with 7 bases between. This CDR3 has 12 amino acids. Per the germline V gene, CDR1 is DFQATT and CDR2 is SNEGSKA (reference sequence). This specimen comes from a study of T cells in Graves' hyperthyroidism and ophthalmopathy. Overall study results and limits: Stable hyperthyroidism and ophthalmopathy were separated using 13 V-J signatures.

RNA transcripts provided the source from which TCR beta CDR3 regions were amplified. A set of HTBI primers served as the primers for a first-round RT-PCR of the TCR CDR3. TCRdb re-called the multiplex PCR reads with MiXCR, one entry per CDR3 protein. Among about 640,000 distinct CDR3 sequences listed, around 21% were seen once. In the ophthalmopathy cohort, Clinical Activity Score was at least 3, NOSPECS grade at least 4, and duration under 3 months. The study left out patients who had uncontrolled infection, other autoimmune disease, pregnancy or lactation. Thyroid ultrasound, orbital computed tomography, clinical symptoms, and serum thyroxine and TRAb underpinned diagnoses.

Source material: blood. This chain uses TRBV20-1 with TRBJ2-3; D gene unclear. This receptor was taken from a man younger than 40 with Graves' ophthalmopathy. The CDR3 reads CSARPPPDTQYF. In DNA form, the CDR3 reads TGCAGTGCTAGACCCCCGCCAGATACGCAGTATTTT.